This T cell receptor beta chain appears in the sequencing data of a study of identical twins. MiXCR was run by TCRdb on the 5' RACE reads, yielding one entry per CDR3 protein. The data hold about 220,000 distinct CDR3 sequences, with roughly 7.1% observed a single time. These data were also filed under a second study, of T cells expressing NK-cell markers.

The receptor was derived from a woman younger than 30 in good health. The specimen was CD8+ T cells sorted from blood.

CDR3 sequence reads: CAVRTGAYGYGYTF. The CDR3 DNA reads TGTGCCGTCCGGACAGGGGCTTATGGCTATGGCTACACCTTC. The chain has TRBV10-3 and TRBJ1-2; 9 bases are shared with TRBD1. V gave up 11 bases and J gave up 4 bases; unmatched junction bases: 11. Germline V gives CDR1 ENHRY, CDR2 SYGVKD. CDR3 length: 14 amino acids.